This record covers a single TCR beta chain. Adults between roughly 18 and 90 years of age took part from fewer than 30 US areas. Which cohort a participant joined came from the clinical history participants gave. This sample is part of a study of blood T cell repertoires in COVID-19. Study in general: The study drew acute and convalescent COVID-19 samples from the United States, Italy and Spain.

Authors' data handling: Amplification from reference gene primers served as the basis for estimated nucleated cell counts. Assay: immunoSEQ multiplex PCR; the TCRdb copy retains only in-frame clones and omits some. That table furnishes V, J and clone size, whereas the DNA furnished D and trimming. The sample gives 180,000 or so clones, roughly 83% of which show up once; approximately 13% is in the top ten. The sequenced material came from PBMCs or T cells enriched from blood (not recorded which). This receptor was obtained from a woman in her fifties or sixties who had recovered from COVID-19.

Here the CDR3 reads CASSYGGLEQYF. The CDR3 DNA is TGTGCCAGCAGTTATGGGGGCCTCGAGCAGTACTTC. The J gene is TRBJ2-7, the V gene TRBV12-3 or TRBV12-4; TRBD1 might be the D (6 bases). The CDR3 covers 12 residues. The ends were cut back, 4 bases at V and 6 bases at J, with 10 bases in the middle.